These 29 T cell receptor beta chains originate from one sample sequenced in a study of long-term antiretroviral therapy in people with HIV. Sequencing relied on immunoSEQ assay v3.0, run at survey level. The method was immunoSEQ multiplex PCR; TCRdb's version includes in-frame clones alone and lacks a portion of them. The sample lists 15,000 to 20,000 clones; approximately 88% were seen once. Here the sequenced sample was unsorted PBMCs, taken 2.1 years after starting antiretroviral therapy. All receptors derive from a young man with HIV.

The chain couples TRBV7-2 to TRBJ1-1, with D maybe TRBD1 (6 bases). The germline CDR1 and CDR2 sequences are SGHTA and FQGNSA. The CDR3 extends over 14 amino acids. V shed 4 bases and J shed 4 bases, with 13 bases lying between them. The CDR3 sequence is CASSSQGVRTEAFF. For the CDR3, the DNA is TGTGCCAGCAGCTCACAGGGTGTGCGCACTGAAGCTTTCTTT.

The chain links TRBV4-2 to TRBJ2-7; TRBD1 might be the D (6 bases). Germline V gene data show CDR1 as LGHNA and CDR2 as YNFKEQ. The V end lost 1 base, the J end lost 3 bases, and 7 bases lay between the germline ends. The CDR3 extends over 13 amino acids. This CDR3 is CASSQVDSYEQYF. The CDR3 DNA reads TGTGCCAGCAGCCAAGTGGACAGCTACGAGCAGTACTTC.

V usage is TRBV7-9 and J usage is TRBJ1-3; D is unclear. V dropped 1 base and J dropped 1 base, with 2 bases sitting between them. CDR3 length: 13 residues. CDR1 and CDR2 from the germline V gene are SEHNR and FQNEAQ (reference sequence). DNA of the CDR3: TGTGCCAGCAGCTTAGATTCTGGAAACACCATATATTTT. Amino acid sequence: CASSLDSGNTIYF.

The chain combines TRBV25-1 with TRBJ1-1, with D possibly being TRBD1 (5 bases). From germline, CDR1 is MGHDK and CDR2 SYGVNS. V was trimmed by 4 bases and J by 5 bases, leaving 17 bases between them. This CDR3 comprises 15 residues. The CDR3 sequence is CASSALPAEGTEAFF. The CDR3 region has the DNA TGTGCCAGCAGTGCTCTCCCGGCGGAGGGGACTGAAGCTTTCTTT.

V gene TRBV7-9 combines with J gene TRBJ1-1; a possible D gene is TRBD1 (6 bases). The germline V and J ends were trimmed by 0 bases and 9 bases, with 14 bases remaining between them. The CDR3 spans 14 residues. Germline V gives CDR1 SEHNR, CDR2 FQNEAQ (reference sequence). The CDR3 DNA follows: TGTGCCAGCAGCTTAGCGCAGGGGTTGGGAAAAGCTTTCTTT. It yields the protein CASSLAQGLGKAFF.

The chain employs TRBV19 and TRBJ2-1, with TRBD1 matching over 8 bases. Germline CDR1 and CDR2: LNHDA and SQIVND (reference sequence). The V gene end was trimmed by 5 bases and the J gene end by 8 bases; junction bases not matched to a gene: 11. The CDR3 loop spans 15 amino acids. The CDR3 DNA is TGTGCCAGTAGTGAGCAGGGGGCGAATGGGGATGAGCAGTTCTTC. Translated, it gives CASSEQGANGDEQFF.

The CDR3 loop reads CAWSVGGGRPQHF. CDR3 in DNA: TGTGCCTGGAGTGTGGGGGGGGGACGGCCCCAGCATTTT. The V and J genes are TRBV30 and TRBJ1-5; D might be TRBD1 (5 bases). V dropped 0 bases and J dropped 9 bases, with 12 bases sitting between them. The CDR3 consists of 13 residues. Per germline, CDR1 GTSNPN and CDR2 SVGIG (reference sequence).

CDR3 nucleotides: TGTGCCAGCAGCTCCCTGGGACGGCCCTACGAGCAGTACTTC. Protein sequence: CASSSLGRPYEQYF. V and J are TRBV7-6 and TRBJ2-7; D tentatively reads TRBD1 or TRBD2 (5 bases each). V lost 4 bases and J lost 2, with 12 bases in between. CDR3 length: 14 amino acids. CDR1 is SGHVS, CDR2 FNYEAQ, per germline.

The J gene is TRBJ2-7, the V gene TRBV7-2; the match to TRBD2 covers 9 bases. Trimming took 5 bases from V and 3 from J; bases not matched to a gene: 5. Germline CDR1 reads SGHTA; CDR2 reads FQGNSA. The CDR3 length is 14 residues. The CDR3 here is CASSRAGGLYEQYF. CDR3 DNA: TGTGCCAGCAGCCGTGCGGGAGGGCTCTACGAGCAGTACTTC.

This chain uses TRBV10-3 with TRBJ1-2; D gene ambiguous. V lost 3 bases to trimming and J lost 4 bases, with 9 bases between them. This CDR3 contains 13 residues. Per the germline V gene, CDR1 is ENHRY and CDR2 is SYGVKD. This chain's CDR3 is CAISDSMGYGYTF. In DNA, the CDR3 is TGTGCCATCAGTGACTCCATGGGCTATGGCTACACCTTC.

The rearrangement uses TRBV9 and TRBJ2-6; 7 bases match TRBD1. CDR1 and CDR2 from the germline V gene are SGDLS and YYNGEE. CDR3 size: 15 residues. V shed 5 bases, J shed 2 bases, and the junction held 4 bases outside the gene matches. CDR3 coding DNA: TGTGCCAGCAGGTTCGGACAGGCTGGGGCCAACGTCCTGACTTTC. Translating gives CASRFGQAGANVLTF.

This chain connects TRBV7-2 to TRBJ2-7; 12 bases align to TRBD2. The CDR3 covers 17 residues. Germline V gene sequence: CDR1 SGHTA, CDR2 FQGNSA. V was pared by 4 bases and J by 2 bases, with 9 bases of the junction left unmatched. CDR3 amino acids: CASSSGTSGFPAYEQYF. The CDR3 nucleotides are TGTGCCAGCAGCTCGGGGACTAGCGGGTTCCCCGCCTACGAGCAGTACTTC.

CDR3 nucleotides: TGTGCCAGCCGTCCGGGGTTCCATGAGCAGTTCTTC. Its protein is CASRPGFHEQFF. This chain links TRBV6-1 with TRBJ2-1; a weak D match, TRBD2 (5 bases). Germline-derived CDR1 and CDR2 are MNHNS and SASEGT. This CDR3 region has 12 residues. The V end was cut by 8 bases, the J end by 8 bases, with 13 bases between.

This chain connects TRBV6-5 to TRBJ1-5; D is undetermined. This CDR3 is built from 14 residues. Trimming shortened V by 3 bases and J by 4 bases, and 10 bases separated the two germline ends. Germline CDR1 MNHEY, CDR2 SVGAGI. DNA for the CDR3: TGTGCCAGCAGTTATGCAGGCCGTAATCAGCCCCAGCATTTT. Translation gives CASSYAGRNQPQHF.

The genes are TRBV2 and TRBJ1-3; D gene unclear. The germline CDR1 and CDR2 sequences are SNHLY and FYNNEI. This CDR3 spans 13 amino acids. Trimming took off 5 bases at V and 0 bases at J, with 5 bases between the two ends. CDR3 DNA: TGTGCCAGCAGTCCCAGCTCTGGAAACACCATATATTTT. Translation gives CASSPSSGNTIYF.

This chain uses TRBV6-5 with TRBJ1-2; D remains ambiguous. The germline V and J ends were trimmed by 6 bases and 4 bases, with 12 bases remaining between them. The length of the CDR3 is 13 residues. Germline values: CDR1 MNHEY, CDR2 SVGAGI. The CDR3 DNA reads TGTGCCAGCAGCGCCAAGGAGGCCTATGGCTACACCTTC. Translated: CASSAKEAYGYTF.

In DNA form, the CDR3 reads TGTGCCAGCAGCTTATCCATTTCCTACGAGCAGTACTTC. Translated, it gives CASSLSISYEQYF. The rearrangement uses TRBV5-6 and TRBJ2-7; D is unclear. The V gene lost 2 bases and the J gene lost 1 base, with 7 bases spanning the gap. This CDR3 has 13 amino acids. Germline-derived CDR1 and CDR2 are SGHDT and YYEEEE.

The rearrangement joins TRBV19 to TRBJ2-7; TRBD1 matches at 9 bases. V lost 6 bases to trimming and J lost 3 bases; unmatched junction nucleotides: 9. The CDR3 has 15 residues. Per germline, CDR1 LNHDA and CDR2 SQIVND (reference sequence). Here the CDR3 DNA reads TGTGCCAGTAGGGCAACCGGGACAGGGAACTACGAGCAGTACTTC. The encoded protein is CASRATGTGNYEQYF.

The chain is built from TRBV5-1 and TRBJ1-1; D not resolved. V was trimmed by 1 base and J by 2 bases, leaving 9 bases between them. The CDR3 length is 14 residues. Germline V lookup: CDR1 SGHRS, CDR2 YFSETQ. CDR3 sequence (DNA): TGCGCCAGCAGCTTGAGCGGCGGCAACACTGAAGCTTTCTTT. It translates to CASSLSGGNTEAFF.

The chain uses TRBV18 and TRBJ2-2, with a possible D match to TRBD2 (6 bases). The length of the CDR3 is 16 residues. CDR1 and CDR2 from the germline V gene are KGHSH and LQKENI. Trimming took off 5 bases at V and 0 bases at J, with 13 bases between the two ends. The CDR3 protein is CASSTVADSNTGELFF. CDR3 nucleotides: TGTGCCAGCTCAACGGTAGCGGACTCGAACACCGGGGAGCTGTTTTTT. The whole variable domain, remainder taken from reference TRBV18 and TRBJ2-2, is NAGVMQNPRHLVRRRGQEARLRCSPMKGHSHVYWYRQLPEEGLKFMVYLQKENIIDESGMPKERFSAEFPKEGPSILRIQQVVRGDSAAYFCASSTVADSNTGELFFGEGSRLTVL.

The J gene is TRBJ1-2, the V gene TRBV13, with a possible D match to TRBD1 (6 bases). Trimming took 3 bases from V and 4 from J, leaving 12 bases between them. CDR3 size: 14 residues. In germline, CDR1 is PRHDT, CDR2 FYEKMQ (reference sequence). The CDR3 coding sequence is TGTGCCAGCAGCTTCGAAGGGGGGTCCTATGGCTACACCTTC. Its protein is CASSFEGGSYGYTF.

The rearrangement joins TRBV9 to TRBJ2-2; TRBD1 matches at 7 bases. The CDR3 is 14 residues long. From germline, CDR1 is SGDLS and CDR2 YYNGEE. V was pared by 0 bases and J by 8 bases, with 4 bases of the junction left unmatched. CDR3 amino acids: CASSVGGGGGELFF. Here the CDR3 DNA reads TGTGCCAGCAGCGTAGGAGGGGGCGGAGGGGAGCTGTTTTTT.

The chain combines TRBV6-1 with TRBJ1-1; unclear D gene. CDR1 and CDR2 from the germline V gene are MNHNS and SASEGT. This CDR3 is 14 amino acids long. V lost 6 bases, J lost 4 bases, and 15 bases lay in between. Here the CDR3 reads CASSSSRFGTEAFF. CDR3 DNA sequence: TGTGCCAGCAGCTCCTCCCGTTTTGGCACTGAAGCTTTCTTT.

The J gene is TRBJ1-5, the V gene TRBV7-2; a possible D gene is TRBD1 (5 bases). CDR1 and CDR2 from the germline V gene are SGHTA and FQGNSA. The CDR3 runs to 15 residues. V was shortened by 0 bases and J by 1 base, with 7 bases between the two germline ends. In nucleotides, the CDR3 is TGTGCCAGCAGCTTAGCGGGACGGAGCAATCAGCCCCAGCATTTT. Translated, it gives CASSLAGRSNQPQHF.

J is TRBJ2-2 and V is TRBV5-3; possible D gene TRBD1, 6 bases. TRBV5-3 belongs to the ORF category, with a function that is uncertain. CDR3 size: 15 residues. Trimming took 0 bases from V and 6 from J, leaving 12 bases between them. This chain's CDR3 is CARSLDREGPGELFF. CDR3 DNA sequence: TGTGCCAGAAGCTTGGACAGGGAAGGACCCGGGGAGCTGTTTTTT.

The CDR3, as DNA: TGTGCCAGCAGTCCACCGGACTCCGAGCACGAGCAGTACTTC. Translated, it gives CASSPPDSEHEQYF. V gene TRBV6-6 combines with J gene TRBJ2-7; possible D gene TRBD2, 5 bases. Trimming took 5 bases from V and 5 from J, leaving 16 bases between them. The CDR3 is 14 residues long. Germline V CDR1 and CDR2: MNHNY, SVGAGI (reference sequence).

The chain links TRBV27 to TRBJ1-3, with 7 bases identical to TRBD1. The CDR3 spans 18 residues. V was pared by 6 bases and J by 3 bases, with 17 bases of the junction left unmatched. The germline gives CDR1 MNHEY, CDR2 SMNVEV (reference sequence). CDR3 protein: CASSLTLQGVLVGNTIYF. The CDR3 nucleotides read TGTGCCAGCAGCCTTACCCTCCAGGGGGTTCTAGTTGGAAACACCATATATTTT.

This clone came up once. This chain uses TRBV5-5 with TRBJ1-1; no firm D call. The germline V gene has CDR1 SGHKS and CDR2 YYEKEE (reference sequence). There are 11 residues in the CDR3. V lost 0 bases, J lost 6 bases, and 3 bases lay in between. In DNA form, the CDR3 reads TGTGCCAGCAGCTTGGGCGCTGAAGCTTTCTTT. Protein product: CASSLGAEAFF.

This sequence joins TRBV6-6 and TRBJ2-7, with D unresolved. With 5 bases removed from V and 2 bases from J, the gap between germline ends came to 10 bases. The CDR3 totals 13 residues. CDR1 and CDR2 from the germline V gene are MNHNY and SVGAGI (reference sequence). CDR3 loop: CASSLKSAYEQYF. As DNA, the CDR3 is TGTGCCAGCAGTCTTAAGAGTGCCTACGAGCAGTACTTC.